These T cell receptor beta chains were read from a single sample in a study of blood T cell repertoires in COVID-19. Some clones are missing from TCRdb's copy, which holds only in-frame ones; the method was immunoSEQ multiplex PCR. Seen here are approximately 300,000 clones, about 90% observed once, and the top ten hold more than 2%. Sequencing used peripheral blood. The receptors derive from a man younger than 35 with active or convalescent COVID-19. Both conserved end residues are part of each CDR3. A D gene is named only where the DNA matches it firmly. Rows may omit the clone size; those that give it use once, few, many or a size class.

v_gene,j_gene,abundance,d_gene,CDR3aa,CDR3nt
TRBV5-1,TRBJ1-2,.,TRBD1,CASSAGTGGGRGYTF,TGCGCCAGCAGCGCCGGGACAGGGGGCGGGAGAGGCTACACCTTC
TRBV4-1,TRBJ1-2,.,TRBD1,CASSAGTGYGYTF,TGCGCCAGCAGCGCCGGGACAGGGTATGGCTACACCTTC
TRBV28,TRBJ2-7,once,TRBD2,CASKLGGGFTYEQYF,TGTGCCAGCAAATTGGGGGGGGGTTTTACCTACGAGCAGTACTTC
TRBV7-3,TRBJ2-2,.,TRBD1,CASSFWGQGNTGELFF,TGTGCCAGCAGCTTCTGGGGACAGGGGAACACCGGGGAGCTGTTTTTT
TRBV10-2,TRBJ1-2,.,TRBD1,CATSQGAYGYTF,TGCGCCACCTCCCAGGGGGCCTATGGCTACACCTTC
TRBV18,TRBJ2-7,.,.,CASSPQGKASREQYF,TGTGCCAGCTCACCCCAGGGGAAGGCTAGCAGGGAGCAGTACTTC
TRBV19,TRBJ2-3,.,.,CASSVLLGREFTDTQYF,TGTGCCAGTAGTGTCCTTTTGGGACGGGAGTTCACAGATACGCAGTATTTT
TRBV3-1/TRBV3-2,TRBJ2-3,.,.,CASSQDLPGLVSGTDTQYF,TGTGCCAGCAGCCAAGATCTTCCAGGGTTGGTATCTGGCACAGATACGCAGTATTTT
TRBV5-1,TRBJ1-4,.,TRBD1,CASSLEQGDEKLFF,TGCGCCAGCAGCTTAGAACAGGGGGATGAAAAACTGTTTTTT
TRBV7-6,TRBJ2-7,.,.,CASSTGLLYEQYF,TGTGCCAGCAGTACAGGGCTATTATACGAGCAGTACTTC
TRBV9,TRBJ2-1,.,.,CASSVEPRGGNEQFF,TGTGCCAGCAGCGTAGAGCCTAGGGGGGGCAATGAGCAGTTCTTC
TRBV9,TRBJ2-5,.,.,CASSVTTQETQYF,TGTGCCAGCAGCGTAACGACACAAGAGACCCAGTACTTC
TRBV5-1,TRBJ1-4,.,TRBD1,CASSLGDRQLFF,TGCGCCAGCAGCTTGGGGGACAGACAACTGTTTTTT
TRBV6-1,TRBJ1-1,.,.,CASSDQLTRIAFF,TGTGCCAGCAGTGACCAACTTACTCGTATAGCTTTCTTT
TRBV5-4,TRBJ1-2,.,.,CASSSNRAAGYTF,TGTGCCAGCAGCTCCAACAGGGCTGCGGGCTACACCTTC
TRBV5-6,TRBJ2-1,.,.,CASSLVQGVDEQFF,TGTGCCAGCAGCTTGGTGCAGGGTGTGGATGAGCAGTTCTTC
TRBV6-1,TRBJ1-1,.,.,CASSDIQGGLRMNTEAFF,TGTGCCAGCAGTGATATTCAAGGAGGGCTTAGGATGAACACTGAAGCTTTCTTT
TRBV5-6,TRBJ2-5,.,.,CASTLMGAALQETQYF,TGTGCCAGCACCCTGATGGGGGCAGCACTACAAGAGACCCAGTACTTC
TRBV19,TRBJ1-5,.,TRBD1,CASQGQGPQPQHF,TGTGCCAGTCAGGGACAGGGTCCTCAGCCCCAGCATTTT
TRBV7-2,TRBJ1-2,.,TRBD1,CASSLATGGSPGYTF,TGTGCCAGCAGCTTAGCCACAGGGGGTTCTCCTGGCTACACCTTC
TRBV4-1,TRBJ1-4,.,.,CASSPTAGLLEKLFF,TGCGCCAGCAGCCCCACCGCGGGGCTACTCGAAAAACTGTTTTTT
TRBV5-1,TRBJ2-3,.,TRBD2,CASSLGSGGGATDTQYF,TGCGCCAGCAGCTTGGGGTCGGGCGGGGGAGCCACAGACACGCAGTATTTT
TRBV11-2,TRBJ2-3,.,TRBD2,CASSLTEREYTDTQYF,TGTGCCAGCAGCTTAACAGAGCGGGAGTACACAGATACGCAGTATTTT
TRBV3-1/TRBV3-2,TRBJ1-5,.,TRBD1,CASSQGTGLHQPQHF,TGTGCCAGCAGCCAAGGGACAGGGTTGCATCAGCCCCAGCATTTT
TRBV19,TRBJ2-3,.,TRBD2,CASSMIAGPTDTQYF,TGTGCCAGTAGTATGATAGCGGGGCCCACAGATACGCAGTATTTT
TRBV3-1/TRBV3-2,TRBJ2-7,many,.,CASSQGFREMAYEQYF,TGTGCCAGCAGCCAAGGATTCCGGGAAATGGCCTACGAGCAGTACTTC
TRBV29-1,TRBJ1-2,.,.,CSVELNYGYTF,TGCAGCGTTGAGTTAAACTATGGCTACACCTTC
TRBV7-9,TRBJ2-7,.,.,CASSQTGLDEQYF,TGTGCCAGCAGTCAAACAGGGTTGGACGAGCAGTACTTC
TRBV29-1,TRBJ1-1,.,.,CSVYRVVGTEAFF,TGCAGCGTTTACAGAGTTGTAGGCACTGAAGCTTTCTTT
TRBV19,TRBJ2-7,.,TRBD1,CASRETGAGEQYF,TGTGCCAGTAGAGAAACAGGGGCGGGCGAGCAGTACTTC
TRBV5-1,TRBJ2-5,.,TRBD2,CASGGLAGMGETQYF,TGCGCCAGCGGCGGGCTAGCGGGGATGGGTGAGACCCAGTACTTC
TRBV7-3,TRBJ2-5,few,.,CASSLSAGETQYF,TGTGCCAGCAGCTTATCGGCGGGGGAGACCCAGTACTTC
TRBV29-1,TRBJ1-1,.,TRBD1,CSARDRGMNTEAFF,TGCAGCGCACGGGACAGGGGGATGAACACTGAAGCTTTCTTT